One and the same sample provided the 26 T cell receptor beta chains below, sequenced in a study of CD8 T cells in ankylosing spondylitis. Via MiXCR, TCRdb re-called the 5' RACE reads, giving one row per CDR3 protein. This repertoire shows some 40,000 distinct CDR3 sequences, 10% found once; its top ten account for around 15%. Material: blood, either unsorted or a sorted T cell fraction (not recorded which). Receptors originate from a male donor with ankylosing spondylitis or in good health (not recorded which).

This clonotype appeared many times. The chain employs TRBV20-1 and TRBJ1-1; 8 nucleotides line up with TRBD1. Germline CDR1 reads DFQATT; CDR2 reads SNEGSKA (reference sequence). CDR3 length: 13 amino acids. J lost 13 bases, V lost 4 bases, and 14 bases had no gene match. The CDR3 DNA follows: TGCAGTGCTAAAGCAGGGGGCGGGCCGGAGAGTTTCTTT. Encoded protein: CSAKAGGGPESFF.

This clonotype was recorded many times. This CDR3 reads CSVDKGAEQFF. The CDR3 bases are TGCAGCGTTGATAAGGGGGCTGAGCAGTTCTTC. The V gene is TRBV29-1, the J gene TRBJ2-1; 7 bases are shared with TRBD1. There are 11 residues in the CDR3. The ends lost 3 bases at V and 9 bases at J; junction bases unmatched: 2. The V gene's germline CDR1 is SQVTM and CDR2 ANQGSEA.

The V call is TRBV6-2 or TRBV6-3, the J call TRBJ2-2; D remains unclear. Trimming cost V 3 bases and J 1 base, with 6 bases left between them. The CDR3 loop spans 14 amino acids. Germline lookup yields CDR1 MNHEY and CDR2 SVGEGT. CDR3 sequence (DNA): TGTGCCAGCAGTTATCTCCTGAACACCGGGGAGCTGTTTTTT. This sequence encodes CASSYLLNTGELFF.

This clonotype has a handful of counts. This chain connects TRBV18 to TRBJ1-1; the D is unclear. CDR1 is KGHSH and CDR2 is LQKENI in the germline V gene. Trimming stripped 3 bases from V and 0 bases from J, with 17 bases between. This CDR3 has 17 amino acids. This CDR3 is CASSPVRKGGMNTEAFF. DNA for the CDR3: TGTGCCAGCTCACCGGTAAGGAAGGGTGGAATGAACACTGAAGCTTTCTTT.

This rearrangement joins TRBV7-2 to TRBJ2-4; TRBD1 aligns across 9 bases. Germline assignment: CDR1 SGHTA and CDR2 FQGNSA. The CDR3 has 13 amino acids. The J segment lost 14 bases and the V segment lost 1 base, leaving 6 bases of the junction unmatched. The CDR3 protein is CASSLVRGQGEYF. Here the CDR3 DNA reads TGTGCCAGCAGCTTAGTAAGGGGACAGGGAGAGTACTTC.

The chain has TRBV29-1 and TRBJ2-1; TRBD2 agrees at 13 bases. The germline V gene encodes CDR1 SQVTM and CDR2 ANQGSEA. This CDR3 comprises 14 residues. Losses at the gene ends were 6 bases for V and 4 bases for J; bases not matched to a gene: 3. The DNA for the CDR3 is TGCAGCGTAGGACTAGCGGGAGCTTACAATGAGCAGTTCTTC. It yields the protein CSVGLAGAYNEQFF.

This clonotype was picked up many times. The chain uses TRBV6-2 or TRBV6-3 and TRBJ2-7; D is ambiguous. Trimming took 2 bases from V and 2 from J, leaving 19 bases between them. Looked up from germline, CDR1 is MNHEY and CDR2 is SVGEGT. The CDR3 has 17 residues. The CDR3 DNA reads as TGTGCCAGCAGTTACATTTCTAAGGACCTCCAAACCTACGAGCAGTACTTC. Its protein is CASSYISKDLQTYEQYF.

This clonotype has just a few counts. The CDR3 DNA follows: TGTGCCAGCAGTTCCGACAGGGGGCCAAATCAGCCCCAGCATTTT. Translated, it gives CASSSDRGPNQPQHF. The chain uses TRBV27 and TRBJ1-5; TRBD1 aligns across 10 bases. The CDR3 has 15 residues. After removal of 4 bases from V and 4 bases from J, the junction contained 4 bases not matched to a gene. The germline gives CDR1 MNHEY, CDR2 SMNVEV (reference sequence).

This clonotype was observed at least ten times. At one of its ends the junction is not consistent with the germline gene, which may arise from a read error. This rearrangement joins TRBV11-2 to TRBJ2-1; D is unresolved. The CDR3 runs 11 residues. CDR1 is SGHAT and CDR2 is FQNNGV in the germline V gene. CDR3 coding DNA: TGTGCCAGTAGCTCGCTGGATGAGCAGTTCTTC. This translates into CASSSLDEQFF.

This clonotype appeared many times. The chain recombines TRBV7-8 with TRBJ2-2, with 8 bases identical to TRBD1. This CDR3 region has 14 residues. With 4 bases clipped from V and 5 bases from J, the junction kept 3 bases outside the gene matches. Looked up from germline, CDR1 is SGHVS and CDR2 is FQNEAQ. The CDR3 region has the DNA TGTGCCAGCAGCTCCAGGACAGGGACCGGGGAGCTGTTTTTT. Translated: CASSSRTGTGELFF.

By its share, this clonotype is medium-sized (0.01 to 0.1%). The chain employs TRBV6-2 or TRBV6-3 and TRBJ2-1; 11 nucleotides agree with TRBD2. The V gene's germline CDR1 is MNHEY and CDR2 SVGEGT. After removal of 8 bases from V and 3 bases from J, the junction contained 9 bases not matched to a gene. The CDR3 is 16 residues long. CDR3 region: CASLPGGLAGYNEQFF. The CDR3, as DNA: TGTGCCAGCCTACCAGGAGGACTAGCGGGCTACAATGAGCAGTTCTTC.

This clonotype was recorded at least ten times. The chain links TRBV5-1 to TRBJ2-1, with 14 bases identical to TRBD2. Germline loops: CDR1 SGHRS, CDR2 YFSETQ. V dropped 4 bases and J dropped 9; count of bases not matched to a gene: 6. The CDR3 runs 15 residues. This CDR3 reads CASSTGTSGSGEQFF. The CDR3 DNA sequence: TGCGCCAGCAGCACGGGGACTAGCGGGAGTGGTGAGCAGTTCTTC.

Sample share makes this clonotype medium-sized (0.01 to 0.1%). The V call is TRBV19, the J call TRBJ2-7; weak D call: TRBD2 (5 bases). Trimming shortened V by 6 bases and J by 5 bases, and 17 bases separated the two germline ends. The CDR3 has 14 amino acids. Per the germline V gene, CDR1 is LNHDA and CDR2 is SQIVND (reference sequence). The CDR3 DNA follows: TGTGCCAGTAGGTTGGTCACGGGGAGCCACGAGCAGTACTTC. Residues: CASRLVTGSHEQYF.

This clonotype showed up just a few times. J is TRBJ2-1 and V is TRBV19, with D possibly matching TRBD1 (6 bases). Between the trimmed V and J ends, which lost 5 bases and 7 bases, there was a span of 12 bases. The CDR3 consists of 13 residues. Germline assignment: CDR1 LNHDA and CDR2 SQIVND (reference sequence). The CDR3 spells CASSPRTENEQFF. The CDR3 DNA reads as TGTGCCAGTAGTCCGAGGACAGAGAATGAGCAGTTCTTC.

This clonotype was seen at least ten times. The chain uses TRBV6-2 or TRBV6-3 and TRBJ1-6; D is unresolved. V was shortened by 2 bases and J by 8 bases, with 10 bases between the two germline ends. Germline loops: CDR1 MNHEY, CDR2 SVGEGT. This CDR3 region has 14 residues. The CDR3 is CASSYTLSDSPLHF. CDR3 DNA: TGTGCCAGCAGTTACACCCTTTCGGATTCACCCCTCCACTTT.

This clonotype was detected ten times or more. V and J are TRBV7-3 and TRBJ2-5; D remains unclear. Trimming stripped 5 bases from V and 4 bases from J, with 11 bases between. Germline CDR1 reads SGHTA; CDR2 reads FQGTGA. CDR3 size: 13 residues. CDR3 nucleotides: TGTGCCAGCAGCCGAGGCGCGGCAGAGACCCAGTACTTC. Its protein product is CASSRGAAETQYF.

This chain connects TRBV4-2 to TRBJ2-1; 8 bases agree with TRBD2. The CDR3 has 17 amino acids. J lost 5 bases, V lost 3 bases, and 12 bases had no gene match. CDR1 is LGHNA and CDR2 is YNFKEQ in the germline V gene. This CDR3 is CASSHGSGTRENNEQFF. CDR3 DNA: TGTGCCAGCAGCCATGGAAGCGGGACTAGGGAGAACAATGAGCAGTTCTTC.

A few counts support this clonotype. This chain links TRBV20-1 with TRBJ2-7, with 9 nucleotides matching TRBD2. The CDR3 contains 18 residues. After removal of 0 bases from V and 1 base from J, the junction contained 13 bases not matched to a gene. CDR1 is DFQATT and CDR2 is SNEGSKA in the germline V gene (reference sequence). The CDR3 region has the DNA TGCAGTGCTAGAGATCCCGGCGCGGGAGGGCCCTGGTCCTACGAGCAGTACTTC. It translates to CSARDPGAGGPWSYEQYF.

This clonotype came up many times. The CDR3 is CASSLESGYGANVLTF. Written as DNA, the CDR3 is TGTGCCAGCAGCTTAGAGTCAGGGTACGGGGCCAACGTCCTGACTTTC. The chain employs TRBV7-3 and TRBJ2-6; D is perhaps TRBD1 (5 bases). The CDR3 covers 16 residues. V was shortened by 2 bases and J by 4 bases, with 12 bases between the two germline ends. Germline V gene data show CDR1 as SGHTA and CDR2 as FQGTGA.

In the case of this clonotype: An end of the junction does not agree with germline; a read error may underlie this. The chain joins TRBV2 to TRBJ1-5; D not resolved. Germline CDR1 reads SNHLY; CDR2 reads FYNNEI. The CDR3 is made up of 14 amino acids. CDR3 sequence reads: CASNEFLSNQPQHF. DNA of the CDR3: TGTGCCAGCAATGAATTTCTTAGCAATCAGCCCCAGCATTTT.

This clonotype was detected ten times or more. The chain combines TRBV5-4 with TRBJ2-1; the D call may be TRBD1 or TRBD2 (5 bases each). The CDR3 has 15 amino acids. V lost 3 bases and J lost 2, with 12 bases in between. Germline lookup yields CDR1 SGHNT and CDR2 YYREEE (reference sequence). The CDR3 DNA reads TGTGCCAGCAGCTGGGGACCGGGCCCCTACAATGAGCAGTTCTTC. Residues: CASSWGPGPYNEQFF. The full variable domain, completed using reference TRBV5-4 and TRBJ2-1, is ETGVTQSPTHLIKTRGQQVTLRCSSQSGHNTVSWYQQALGQGPQFIFQYYREEENGRGNFPPRFSGLQFPNYSSELNVNALELDDSALYLCASSWGPGPYNEQFFGPGTRLTVL.

This clonotype was seen repeatedly, ten times or more. The gene calls are TRBV5-6 and TRBJ2-5; 8 bases map to TRBD1. With V trimmed by 3 bases and J by 5 bases, 6 bases remained unmatched. The CDR3 covers 14 residues. Germline V gene sequence: CDR1 SGHDT, CDR2 YYEEEE. DNA for the CDR3: TGTGCCAGCAGCTCGCAGGGGGCATCGGAGACCCAGTACTTC. Its protein is CASSSQGASETQYF. The full variable domain, in which reference TRBV5-6 and TRBJ2-5 provide the parts outside the CDR3, is DAGVTQSPTHLIKTRGQQVTLRCSPKSGHDTVSWYQQALGQGPQFIFQYYEEEERQRGNFPDRFSGHQFPNYSSELNVNALLLGDSALYLCASSSQGASETQYFGPGTRLLVL.

This clonotype was found many times. This chain uses TRBV20-1 with TRBJ2-1; weak D call: TRBD2 (5 bases). CDR3 length: 17 amino acids. V lost 0 bases and J lost 0, with 15 bases in between. Looked up from germline, CDR1 is DFQATT and CDR2 is SNEGSKA (reference sequence). The CDR3 sequence: CSARDASSLNSYNEQFF. CDR3 coding DNA: TGCAGTGCTAGAGATGCGTCTAGCCTGAACTCCTACAATGAGCAGTTCTTC.

Many counts were recorded for this clonotype. The chain joins TRBV2 to TRBJ2-5; D gene ambiguous. This CDR3 region has 10 residues. Germline V CDR1 and CDR2: SNHLY, FYNNEI. Trimming pared 1 base from V and 6 bases from J, leaving 0 bases between. The CDR3 is CASSEETQYF. The CDR3 nucleotides are TGTGCCAGCAGTGAAGAGACCCAGTACTTC. Looking up the rest from reference TRBV2 and TRBJ2-5 gives the full variable domain: EPEVTQTPSHQVTQMGQEVILRCVPISNHLYFYWYRQILGQKVEFLVSFYNNEISEKSEIFDDQFSVERPDGSNFTLKIRSTKLEDSAMYFCASSEETQYFGPGTRLLVL.

This clonotype was detected ten times or more. The gene calls are TRBV7-2 and TRBJ2-1; no reliable D call. The CDR3 consists of 15 residues. Germline V gene lookup returns CDR1 SGHTA and CDR2 FQGNSA. Trimming shortened V by 8 bases and J by 2 bases, and 16 bases separated the two germline ends. CDR3 DNA sequence: TGTGCCAGCGCACCATCGGGCTGGGCCTACAATGAGCAGTTCTTC. Encoded protein: CASAPSGWAYNEQFF. The full variable domain, rest sourced from reference TRBV7-2 and TRBJ2-1, is GAGVSQSPSNKVTEKGKDVELRCDPISGHTALYWYRQSLGQGLEFLIYFQGNSAPDKSGLPSDRFSAERTGGSVSTLTIQRTQQEDSAVYLCASAPSGWAYNEQFFGPGTRLTVL.

In this sample, this clonotype turned up many times. The J gene is TRBJ1-5, the V gene TRBV6-5; D might be TRBD1 (6 bases). The CDR3 is 15 amino acids. The V gene lost 5 bases and the J gene lost 6 bases, with 17 bases spanning the gap. CDR1 MNHEY and CDR2 SVGAGI come from the germline V gene. The CDR3 sequence is CASSNHAGAAQPQHF. As DNA, the CDR3 is TGTGCCAGCAGTAACCACGCGGGGGCTGCTCAGCCCCAGCATTTT.